A selection of T cell receptor beta chains follows, all from one sample in a study of blood T cell repertoires in COVID-19. The assay was immunoSEQ multiplex PCR, and TCRdb's table has in-frame clones only and misses some. The sample lists about 120,000 clones; 85% to 90% were seen once. Sequenced material: peripheral blood. The receptors shown here come from a man aged 70 or older with active or convalescent COVID-19. Each CDR3 is given with its conserved first and last residue. Fields, in order: V gene, CDR3 length, CDR3 protein.

TRBV5-3,12,CARSASCQPQHF
TRBV28,14,CASSRGFTADTQYF
TRBV6-6,14,CASRSTSGSYEQYF
TRBV11-2,16,CASSLDEQGANYGYTF
TRBV28,15,CASSFSDRVGDGYTF
TRBV5-1,14,CASRIREDNYGYTF
TRBV29-1,11,CSVHSMRGAFF
TRBV6-9,15,CASSSTGGRDEKLFF
TRBV11-2,14,CASSNTGTVYGYTF
TRBV6-5,15,CASSYVGYRTDTQYF
TRBV2,18,CARQSGLARWGSYNEQFF
TRBV5-1,15,CASSLLQGAQNIQYF
TRBV12-3/TRBV12-4,13,CASRLAAYNEQFF
TRBV10-3,13,CAISPGVQETQYF
TRBV14,18,CASSQAGTGVYSGNTIYF
TRBV7-2,13,CASSPTRQGAQHF
TRBV7-9,13,CASSGTGSYEQYF
TRBV5-1,15,CASSILAGGTDTQYF
TRBV7-9,13,CASSLRLGQEAFF
TRBV29-1,13,CSVERQGTDTQYF